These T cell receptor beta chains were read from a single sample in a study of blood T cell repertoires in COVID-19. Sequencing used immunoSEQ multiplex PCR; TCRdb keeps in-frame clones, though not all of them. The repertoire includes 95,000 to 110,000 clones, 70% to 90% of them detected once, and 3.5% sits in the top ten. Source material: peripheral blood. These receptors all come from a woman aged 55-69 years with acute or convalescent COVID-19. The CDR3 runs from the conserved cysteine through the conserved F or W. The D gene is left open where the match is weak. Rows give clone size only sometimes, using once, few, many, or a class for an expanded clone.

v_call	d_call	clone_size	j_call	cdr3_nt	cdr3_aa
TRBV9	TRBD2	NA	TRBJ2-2	TGTGCCAGCGGAATCGCTAGCGGGAGTCACGGGGAGCTGTTTTTT	CASGIASGSHGELFF
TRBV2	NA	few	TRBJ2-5	TGTGCCAGTGGGGACTTACAAGAGACCCAGTACTTC	CASGDLQETQYF
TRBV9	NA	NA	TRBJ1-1	TGTGCCAGCAGCGCAGGGGCGGTGAACACTGAAGCTTTCTTT	CASSAGAVNTEAFF
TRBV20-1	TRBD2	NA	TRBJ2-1	TGCAGTGCTAGTTTGGCGGGAGGGCCATTTTCCTACAATGAGCAGTTCTTC	CSASLAGGPFSYNEQFF
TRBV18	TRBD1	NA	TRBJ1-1	TGTGCCAGCTCATCGAGCCCTCCCGGGACAGGGGATTCGCACACTGAAGCTTTCTTT	CASSSSPPGTGDSHTEAFF
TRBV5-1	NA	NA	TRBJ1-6	TGCGCCAGCAGCTTGAGCCAGGGGACTAATTCACCCCTCCACTTT	CASSLSQGTNSPLHF
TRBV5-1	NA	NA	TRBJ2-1	TGCGCCAGCAGCTTGGGGGGGCGGGCCAATAATGAGCAGTTCTTC	CASSLGGRANNEQFF
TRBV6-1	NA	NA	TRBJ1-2	TGTGCCAGCAGTGACGGACAGCCTAACTATGGCTACACCTTC	CASSDGQPNYGYTF
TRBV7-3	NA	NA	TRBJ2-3	TGTGCCAGCAGCTTTTCAGGGATGGATACGCAGTATTTT	CASSFSGMDTQYF
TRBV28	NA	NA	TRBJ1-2	TGTGCCAGCAGCGCCCCGGCTAACTATGGCTACACCTTC	CASSAPANYGYTF
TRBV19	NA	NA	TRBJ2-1	TGTGCCAGTAGGCCTACCGGCGGGTCAGTCTACAATGAGCAGTTCTTC	CASRPTGGSVYNEQFF
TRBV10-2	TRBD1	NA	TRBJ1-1	TGCGCCAGCAGTGGGACAGGGCCGAAAACTGAAGCTTTCTTT	CASSGTGPKTEAFF
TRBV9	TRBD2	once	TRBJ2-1	TGTGCCAGCAGCGCGACTAGCGGCTCCTACAATGAGCAGTTCTTC	CASSATSGSYNEQFF
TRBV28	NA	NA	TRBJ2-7	TGTGCCAGCACTGGAAGAGGCGAGCAGTACTTC	CASTGRGEQYF
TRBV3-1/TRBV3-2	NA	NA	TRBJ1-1	TGTGCCAGCACCCCGACAGGGAACACTGAAGCTTTCTTT	CASTPTGNTEAFF
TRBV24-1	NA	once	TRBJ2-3	TGTGCCACCGGCAGCCGGCGGCGCCGCACAGATACGCAGTATTTT	CATGSRRRRTDTQYF
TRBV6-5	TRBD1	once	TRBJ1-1	TGTGCCAGCAGTTCCAGGACAGGGAGCACTGAAGCTTTCTTT	CASSSRTGSTEAFF
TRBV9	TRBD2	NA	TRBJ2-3	TGTGCCAGCAGCGTAGGGCTAGCGGGAGCAGATACGCAGTATTTT	CASSVGLAGADTQYF